One and the same sample provided the 24 T cell receptor beta chains below, sequenced in a study of blood T cell repertoires in COVID-19. TCRdb's table, derived via immunoSEQ multiplex PCR, lists solely in-frame clones and lacks some. The repertoire holds fewer than 200,000 clones, with approximately 86% as singletons. Sequenced material: peripheral blood. Every receptor here comes from a man between 35 and 55 years old with active or convalescent COVID-19.

This clone turned up a few times. The chain is built from TRBV19 and TRBJ1-2; possible D gene TRBD1, 5 bases. CDR1 is LNHDA, CDR2 SQIVND, per germline (reference sequence). V dropped 5 bases and J dropped 4 bases, with 17 bases sitting between them. This CDR3 contains 15 residues. The CDR3 nucleotides are TGTGCCAGTAGTTTCTCACCACAGGAGAGCTATGGCTACACCTTC. Translation gives CASSFSPQESYGYTF.

This chain joins TRBV4-1 and TRBJ2-5; D ambiguous. V gave up 0 bases and J gave up 5 bases, with 16 bases separating them. The CDR3 is made up of 16 amino acids. Looked up from germline, CDR1 is MGHRA and CDR2 is YSYEKL. The CDR3, as DNA: TGCGCCAGCAGCCAAGATCCCCTAGTTGGTTGGGAGACCCAGTACTTC. The encoded protein is CASSQDPLVGWETQYF.

The chain couples TRBV4-1 to TRBJ1-2; a weak D match, TRBD1 (6 bases). Trimming took 3 bases from V and 5 from J, leaving 16 bases between them. CDR1 is MGHRA, CDR2 YSYEKL, per germline. This CDR3 has 15 residues. As DNA, the CDR3 is TGCGCCAGCAGCCACCTTACCTTAAGGGGGTATGGCTACACCTTC. Protein product: CASSHLTLRGYGYTF.

The chain recombines TRBV6-5 with TRBJ1-3, with no clear D. CDR1 MNHEY and CDR2 SVGAGI come from the germline V gene. The CDR3 covers 11 residues. The V end lost 7 bases, the J end lost 4 bases, and 5 bases lay between the germline ends. In DNA, the CDR3 is TGTGCCAGCACTTTGGGAAACACCATATATTTT. This translates into CASTLGNTIYF.

This clone was picked up a small number of times. The chain joins TRBV6-5 to TRBJ2-7, with a tentative D call TRBD2 (5 bases). The V gene lost 7 bases and the J gene lost 0 bases, with 16 bases spanning the gap. This CDR3 has 15 residues. From germline, CDR1 is MNHEY and CDR2 SVGAGI. The CDR3 sequence is CASKPTGGPSYEQYF. The CDR3 DNA reads as TGTGCCAGCAAGCCCACCGGCGGGCCCTCCTACGAGCAGTACTTC.

This chain links TRBV7-3 with TRBJ2-2; D uncertain. The CDR3 is 13 amino acids. The germline V gene has CDR1 SGHTA and CDR2 FQGTGA. V was pared by 4 bases and J by 1 base, with 4 bases between. The CDR3 here is CASSSLNTGELFF. CDR3 in DNA: TGTGCCAGCAGCTCCTTGAACACCGGGGAGCTGTTTTTT.

The rearrangement uses TRBV19 and TRBJ1-5; maybe TRBD1 (5 bases). Germline V gives CDR1 LNHDA, CDR2 SQIVND (reference sequence). CDR3 length equals 15 residues. V lost 10 bases to trimming and J lost 3 bases, with 19 bases between them. This CDR3 reads CATNGPNRLNQPQHF. CDR3 in DNA: TGTGCCACCAATGGGCCGAACAGGCTCAATCAGCCCCAGCATTTT.

The V call is TRBV7-8, the J call TRBJ1-5; D is ambiguous. The germline V gene encodes CDR1 SGHVS and CDR2 FQNEAQ. CDR3 length: 14 amino acids. V gave up 1 base and J gave up 4 bases, with 8 bases separating them. The CDR3 here is CASSLGGRNQPQHF. Written as DNA, the CDR3 is TGTGCCAGCAGCTTAGGAGGGCGGAATCAGCCCCAGCATTTT. The full variable domain, its missing parts supplied by reference TRBV7-8 and TRBJ1-5, is GAGVSQSPRYKVAKRGQDVALRCDPISGHVSLFWYQQALGQGPEFLTYFQNEAQLDKSGLPSDRFFAERPEGSVSTLKIQRTQQEDSAVYLCASSLGGRNQPQHFGDGTRLSIL.

V is TRBV30 and J is TRBJ2-7, with D unresolved. CDR3 size: 12 residues. V was cut by 0 bases and J by 7 bases, with 10 bases left in between. CDR1 and CDR2 from the germline V gene are GTSNPN and SVGIG (reference sequence). The CDR3 nucleotides read TGTGCCTGGAGTGTACTTAGTGCTGAGCAGTACTTC. Translation gives CAWSVLSAEQYF.

The chain couples TRBV6-5 to TRBJ1-1, with 7 bases that match TRBD1. Germline V lookup: CDR1 MNHEY, CDR2 SVGAGI. V lost 7 bases and J lost 8; bases outside the gene matches: 10. This CDR3 region has 13 residues. CDR3 amino acids: CASTQGGSSEAFF. The CDR3 nucleotides are TGTGCCAGCACCCAAGGGGGCTCTAGCGAAGCTTTCTTT.

The J gene is TRBJ1-6, the V gene TRBV3-1 (or the pseudogene TRBV3-2), with 8 bases aligning to TRBD1. Trimming cost V 8 bases and J 7 bases; bases outside gene matches: 10. Germline V CDR1 and CDR2: LGHDT, YNNKEL (reference sequence). CDR3 length equals 15 residues. DNA of the CDR3: TGTGCCAGCCGTTATGCGGACAGGGACAATTCACCCCTCCACTTT. This translates into CASRYADRDNSPLHF.

A note on this clone: This sample includes further DNA sequences coding for the same CDR3. The V and J genes are TRBV4-1 and TRBJ2-2; 9 bases agree with TRBD2. Per germline, CDR1 MGHRA and CDR2 YSYEKL. The CDR3 contains 17 residues. The junction had 12 bases not matched to a gene; V was cut back by 4 bases and J by 6 bases. This CDR3 is CASSPLGRGGGAGELFF. For the CDR3, the DNA is TGCGCCAGCAGCCCTCTAGGGCGCGGCGGGGGGGCCGGGGAGCTGTTTTTT.

The V call is TRBV27, the J call TRBJ2-1; TRBD2 aligns across 14 bases. The germline CDR1 and CDR2 sequences are MNHEY and SMNVEV (reference sequence). J was trimmed by 3 bases and V by 6 bases; bases with no gene match: 13. The length of the CDR3 is 19 residues. CDR3 DNA: TGTGCCAGCAGCTATAGGCCGGGACTAGCGGGGGTGGTCTACAATGAGCAGTTCTTC. Its translation is CASSYRPGLAGVVYNEQFF.

V and J are TRBV7-2 and TRBJ1-3; possibly TRBD1 for D (5 bases). The ends were cut back, 4 bases at V and 4 bases at J, with 5 bases in the middle. Germline CDR1 is SGHTA and CDR2 is FQGNSA. The length of the CDR3 is 12 residues. The CDR3 spells CASSWTGNTIYF. DNA of the CDR3: TGTGCCAGCAGCTGGACAGGAAACACCATATATTTT.

For the CDR3, the DNA is TGTGCCACCAGTGATCAGGGGGATAGCAATCAGCCCCAGCATTTT. It specifies CATSDQGDSNQPQHF. V gene TRBV24-1 combines with J gene TRBJ1-5; 7 nucleotides match TRBD1. The CDR3 extends over 15 amino acids. Germline CDR1 KGHDR, CDR2 SFDVKD. The ends lost 3 bases at V and 0 bases at J; junction bases unmatched: 1.

The chain employs TRBV28 and TRBJ2-7; 12 nucleotides match TRBD1. Germline-derived CDR1 and CDR2 are MDHEN and SYDVKM. V shed 5 bases and J 9 bases; nucleotides not matched to a gene: 11. The CDR3 extends over 15 amino acids. The CDR3: CASSPGGTGGVLQYF. The CDR3 DNA reads TGTGCCAGCAGTCCTGGGGGGACAGGGGGCGTTTTGCAGTACTTC.

The rearrangement uses TRBV30 and TRBJ1-2, with D unresolved. The CDR3 runs 13 residues. The V gene lost 5 bases and the J gene lost 5 bases, with 15 bases spanning the gap. Germline V CDR1 and CDR2: GTSNPN, SVGIG (reference sequence). CDR3 nucleotide sequence: TGTGCCTGGGGCGGCGGGGTAGGATATGGCTACACCTTC. As protein: CAWGGGVGYGYTF.

This rearrangement joins TRBV28 to TRBJ2-1; 9 bases align to TRBD2. After removal of 6 bases from V and 2 bases from J, the junction contained 14 bases not matched to a gene. The CDR3 sequence is 18 residues long. Looked up from germline, CDR1 is MDHEN and CDR2 is SYDVKM. CDR3 loop: CASSSSGAGGPAYNEQFF. In DNA, the CDR3 is TGTGCCAGCAGCTCCTCGGGAGCGGGGGGCCCCGCCTACAATGAGCAGTTCTTC.

This rearrangement joins TRBV12-5 to TRBJ2-7; no firm D call. CDR1 and CDR2 from the germline V gene are LGHNT and FRNRAP. The CDR3 totals 17 residues. Trimming took 2 bases from V and 1 from J, leaving 18 bases between them. CDR3 in DNA: TGTGCTAGTGGTTTGACACTCCCCCAGGATTTTTCCTACGAGCAGTACTTC. Translation gives CASGLTLPQDFSYEQYF.

This rearrangement joins TRBV5-1 to TRBJ2-3; D is uncertain. Germline CDR1 and CDR2: SGHRS and YFSETQ. Trimming pared 0 bases from V and 0 bases from J, leaving 8 bases between. The CDR3 totals 15 residues. The CDR3 region has the DNA TGCGCCAGCAGCTTGGTTCTACGGAGCACAGATACGCAGTATTTT. Translation gives CASSLVLRSTDTQYF.

The count of this clone is one. The CDR3 loop reads CAWSLQKNQPQHF. Written as DNA, the CDR3 is TGTGCCTGGAGCCTACAGAAAAATCAGCCCCAGCATTTT. The chain joins TRBV30 to TRBJ1-5, with D hard to call. The germline CDR1 and CDR2 sequences are GTSNPN and SVGIG (reference sequence). Trimming shortened V by 3 bases and J by 4 bases, and 10 bases separated the two germline ends. This CDR3 comprises 13 residues. The full variable domain, in which reference TRBV30 and TRBJ1-5 provide the parts outside the CDR3, is SQTIHQWPATLVQPVGSPLSLECTVEGTSNPNLYWYRQAAGRGLQLLFYSVGIGQISSEVPQNLSASRPQDRQFILSSKKLLLSDSGFYLCAWSLQKNQPQHFGDGTRLSIL.

The gene calls are TRBV5-1 and TRBJ1-3, with D perhaps matching TRBD1 (6 bases). Trimming removed 7 bases at V and 2 bases at J, with 16 bases between. The germline CDR1 and CDR2 sequences are SGHRS and YFSETQ. The CDR3 loop spans 15 amino acids. The CDR3 region has the DNA TGCGCCAGCGGGGCGGGGGGCACTACTGGAAACACCATATATTTT. Amino acid sequence: CASGAGGTTGNTIYF.

The V and J genes are TRBV28 and TRBJ2-3; D call uncertain. V was shortened by 8 bases and J by 6 bases, with 15 bases between the two germline ends. Germline CDR1 is MDHEN and CDR2 is SYDVKM. The CDR3 covers 13 residues. This CDR3 is CASAPSFADTQYF. The CDR3 DNA is TGTGCCAGCGCCCCGAGTTTCGCGGATACGCAGTATTTT.

This sequence joins TRBV4-2 and TRBJ2-7; perhaps TRBD2 as D (5 bases). Per germline, CDR1 LGHNA and CDR2 YNFKEQ. V was cut by 0 bases and J by 3 bases, with 9 bases left in between. The CDR3 has 14 residues. CDR3 protein: CASSQEWTGYEQYF. Written as DNA, the CDR3 is TGTGCCAGCAGCCAAGAATGGACTGGCTACGAGCAGTACTTC.